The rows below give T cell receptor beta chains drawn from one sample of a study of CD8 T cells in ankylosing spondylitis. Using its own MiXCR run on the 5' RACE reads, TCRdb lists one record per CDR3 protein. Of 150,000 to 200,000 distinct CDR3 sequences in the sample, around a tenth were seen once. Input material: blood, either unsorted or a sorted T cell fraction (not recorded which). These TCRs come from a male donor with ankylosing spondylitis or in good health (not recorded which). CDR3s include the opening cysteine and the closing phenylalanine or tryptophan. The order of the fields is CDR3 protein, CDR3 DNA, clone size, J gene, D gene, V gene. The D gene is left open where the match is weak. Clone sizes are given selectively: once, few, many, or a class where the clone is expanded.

CASSQGTGINYGYTF TGTGCCAGCAGCCAAGGGACAGGGATTAACTATGGCTACACCTTC many TRBJ1-2 TRBD1 TRBV6-4
CSAAGTPISYNEQFF TGCAGTGCTGCCGGGACACCCATCTCCTACAATGAGCAGTTCTTC many TRBJ2-1 . TRBV20-1
CSVRQQLAKNIQYF TGCAGCGTCCGCCAACAGCTAGCCAAAAACATTCAGTACTTC many TRBJ2-4 . TRBV29-1
CASSLVRAGGYQETQYF TGTGCCAGCAGCTTAGTTAGAGCGGGGGGGTACCAAGAGACCCAGTACTTC few TRBJ2-5 TRBD2 TRBV7-2
CASSLTPLGDGTEAFF TGCGCCAGCAGCTTAACTCCTCTAGGCGACGGCACTGAAGCTTTCTTT many TRBJ1-1 . TRBV5-1
CSARLTDRGANVLTF TGCAGTGCTAGACTCACCGACAGAGGGGCCAACGTCCTGACTTTC . TRBJ2-6 . TRBV20-1
CASSPGEDYGYTF TGTGCCAGCTCACCGGGGGAAGACTATGGCTACACCTTC many TRBJ1-2 . TRBV18
CSARGASGGYTNTGELFF TGCAGTGCTCGGGGGGCTAGCGGCGGGTATACGAACACCGGGGAGCTGTTTTTT many TRBJ2-2 . TRBV20-1
CASSRGRRDTQYF TGCGCCAGCAGCCGGGGTCGGAGAGATACGCAGTATTTT many TRBJ2-3 . TRBV5-1
CASSPPFGSETQYF TGTGCCAGCTCACCACCATTTGGATCCGAGACCCAGTACTTC few TRBJ2-5 . TRBV18
CASSHTKGTEAFF TGTGCCAGCAGCCACACCAAAGGCACTGAAGCTTTCTTT . TRBJ1-1 . TRBV3-1
CASSFPGLRGIEQFF TGTGCCAGCAGCTTCCCGGGCCTCAGGGGTATTGAGCAGTTCTTC many TRBJ2-1 . TRBV11-2
CASSIRGDEQYF TGTGCCAGCAGCATTAGGGGGGACGAGCAGTACTTC . TRBJ2-7 . TRBV11-3
CASSKRQGPDTQYF TGTGCCAGCAGCAAAAGACAGGGACCAGATACGCAGTATTTT many TRBJ2-3 TRBD1 TRBV14
CASSFPVGQRTSQDYNEQFF TGTGCCAGCAGTTTCCCCGTCGGACAGAGGACTAGCCAGGACTACAATGAGCAGTTCTTC many TRBJ2-1 TRBD2 TRBV28
CATSDTGGTDTQYF TGTGCCACCAGTGATACCGGGGGCACAGATACGCAGTATTTT many TRBJ2-3 . TRBV24-1
CASSMGLAGGNLYEQYF TGTGCCAGCAGCATGGGACTAGCGGGAGGAAATCTCTACGAGCAGTACTTC many TRBJ2-7 TRBD2 TRBV11-2
CASKGVWDGVSYEQYF TGTGCCAGCAAGGGAGTTTGGGACGGAGTCTCCTACGAGCAGTACTTC many TRBJ2-7 . TRBV6-2/TRBV6-3
CASSVGRNAYEQYF TGTGCCAGCAGCGTCGGACGGAATGCCTACGAGCAGTACTTC few TRBJ2-7 . TRBV7-2
CASSQGDTPYEQYF TGTGCCAGCAGCCAAGGGGACACCCCATACGAGCAGTACTTC . TRBJ2-7 . TRBV3-1
CASSLRQGGPPLHF TGCGCCAGCAGCTTACGACAGGGAGGGCCACCCCTCCACTTT . TRBJ1-6 TRBD1 TRBV5-1
CAVGTGNEKLFF TGTGCCGTCGGGACAGGGAACGAGAAACTGTTTTTT many TRBJ1-4 TRBD1 TRBV6-5
CASSPLSSYEQYF TGTGCCAGCAGCCCCCTCAGCTCCTACGAGCAGTACTTC many TRBJ2-7 . TRBV12-3/TRBV12-4
CASSWGTGLNSPLHF TGTGCCAGCAGCTGGGGGACAGGACTTAATTCACCCCTCCACTTT many TRBJ1-6 TRBD1 TRBV5-6